A single sample gave rise to the 25 T cell receptor beta chains below, sequenced in a study of T cells expressing NK-cell markers. TCRdb reprocessed the 5' RACE reads and stores each CDR3 protein as one record, lacking DNA. The sample includes some 450,000 distinct CDR3 sequences. Sequencing was done on a sample of blood T cells: a sorted CD56 or NKG2C T cell subset, CD4+ or CD8+ T cells, or bulk PBMC T cells (not recorded which). Receptors originate from a woman aged 18 to 69 in good health.

The V gene is TRBV10-3, the J gene TRBJ2-1; TCRdb calls TRBD1, which cannot be checked without DNA. Looked up from germline, CDR1 is ENHRY and CDR2 is SYGVKD. This CDR3 has 15 amino acids. CDR3 amino acids: CAISRGQGPYNEQFF.

This chain connects TRBV5-1 to TRBJ2-5; TCRdb's D gene call, TRBD2, goes unchecked for lack of DNA. CDR1 is SGHRS, CDR2 YFSETQ, per germline. The CDR3 is 19 residues long. The CDR3 protein is CASSLDGIGLAGGRETQYF. The full variable domain, in which reference TRBV5-1 and TRBJ2-5 provide the parts outside the CDR3, is KAGVTQTPRYLIKTRGQQVTLSCSPISGHRSVSWYQQTPGQGLQFLFEYFSETQRNKGNFPGRFSGRQFSNSRSEMNVSTLELGDSALYLCASSLDGIGLAGGRETQYFGPGTRLLVL.

V usage is TRBV18 and J usage is TRBJ2-1; the TCRdb call, TRBD2, lacks DNA for checking. CDR3 size: 17 residues. CDR1 is KGHSH, CDR2 LQKENI, per germline. The CDR3 is CASSPPGLAGIGNEQFF.

The gene calls are TRBV20-1 and TRBJ1-2. Germline V gene sequence: CDR1 DFQATT, CDR2 SNEGSKA (reference sequence). This CDR3 has 11 residues. CDR3 region: CSARSGYGYTF.

The chain is built from TRBV5-5 and TRBJ1-3; with no DNA, the TCRdb D assignment of TRBD1 cannot be verified. The germline CDR1 and CDR2 sequences are SGHKS and YYEKEE (reference sequence). There are 15 residues in the CDR3. The CDR3 is CASSLGHRGLDTIYF.

J is TRBJ2-1 and V is TRBV14; TCRdb picks TRBD1, but there is no DNA to check that call. There are 11 residues in the CDR3. Per the germline V gene, CDR1 is SGHDN and CDR2 is FVKESK. CDR3 loop: CASSHNREQFF.

The rearrangement joins TRBV6-6 to TRBJ1-2; TCRdb designates TRBD1, a call that cannot be tested without DNA. The CDR3 runs 12 residues. Germline assignment: CDR1 MNHNY and CDR2 SVGAGI (reference sequence). Here the CDR3 reads CASSYGGTGYTF.

V usage is TRBV24-1 and J usage is TRBJ2-1; TCRdb's D gene call, TRBD2, goes unchecked for lack of DNA. Germline V gene data show CDR1 as KGHDR and CDR2 as SFDVKD. CDR3 length: 15 amino acids. The CDR3 spells CATSDYKRGYNEQFF.

The rearrangement joins TRBV5-1 to TRBJ1-1; checking the TCRdb D call of TRBD1 is not possible without DNA. CDR1 SGHRS and CDR2 YFSETQ come from the germline V gene. CDR3 length: 13 residues. CDR3 sequence: CASSITGDLGAFF.

The genes are TRBV6-1 and TRBJ2-5; TCRdb gives TRBD1 as the D gene, but with no DNA this cannot be confirmed. There are 16 residues in the CDR3. Germline values: CDR1 MNHNS, CDR2 SASEGT. The chain's CDR3 is CASSALRQAIQETQYF.

The genes are TRBV12-3 or TRBV12-4 and TRBJ1-4; TCRdb selects TRBD1, and the lack of DNA leaves this call unchecked. The CDR3 contains 14 residues. The CDR3 protein is CASTAGWWNEKLFF.

The chain is built from TRBV6-5 and TRBJ1-2; TCRdb's D call of TRBD1 is untestable without DNA. This CDR3 comprises 15 residues. CDR1 and CDR2 from the germline V gene are MNHEY and SVGAGI. CDR3 in amino acids: CASSYPTGTGYGYTF.

This rearrangement joins TRBV28 to TRBJ2-1; TCRdb's assignment of TRBD1 cannot be checked, as there is no DNA. Germline CDR1 MDHEN, CDR2 SYDVKM. The CDR3 runs to 15 residues. Here the CDR3 reads CASSLGTGGKDEQFF.

The rearrangement uses TRBV4-3 and TRBJ1-6. CDR1 is LGHNA, CDR2 YSLEER, per germline. The CDR3 length is 14 residues. CDR3 region: CASSQEVPNSPLHF.

The chain joins TRBV12-3 or TRBV12-4 to TRBJ2-1; TCRdb indicates TRBD2, and absent DNA this call remains unverified. CDR3 length equals 12 residues. CDR3 in amino acids: CASSEGRNEQFF.

V and J are TRBV14 and TRBJ2-5; the D gene TCRdb calls, TRBD2, cannot be checked with no DNA. The germline V gene has CDR1 SGHDN and CDR2 FVKESK. CDR3 length: 14 amino acids. The CDR3 spells CASSQGARSETQYF. The full variable domain, completed using reference TRBV14 and TRBJ2-5, is EAGVTQFPSHSVIEKGQTVTLRCDPISGHDNLYWYRRVMGKEIKFLLHFVKESKQDESGMPNNRFLAERTGGTYSTLKVQPAELEDSGVYFCASSQGARSETQYFGPGTRLLVL.

The V gene is TRBV3-1, the J gene TRBJ1-1; TCRdb calls TRBD1, which cannot be checked without DNA. Germline V gene sequence: CDR1 LGHDT, CDR2 YNNKEL (reference sequence). This CDR3 region has 14 residues. CDR3 loop: CASSHSDRETEAFF.

The chain combines TRBV5-1 with TRBJ1-1; TCRdb calls TRBD1, which cannot be checked without DNA. Germline loops: CDR1 SGHRS, CDR2 YFSETQ. The CDR3 sequence is 17 residues long. CDR3 sequence: CASSLGGTGDLNTEAFF. Filled out from reference TRBV5-1 and TRBJ1-1, the complete variable domain reads KAGVTQTPRYLIKTRGQQVTLSCSPISGHRSVSWYQQTPGQGLQFLFEYFSETQRNKGNFPGRFSGRQFSNSRSEMNVSTLELGDSALYLCASSLGGTGDLNTEAFFGQGTRLTVV.

The chain links TRBV29-1 to TRBJ1-1. The CDR3 sequence is 11 residues long. Germline V gene sequence: CDR1 SQVTM, CDR2 ANQGSEA. This CDR3 is CSVKGNTEAFF.

The J gene is TRBJ2-5, the V gene TRBV7-3. From germline, CDR1 is SGHTA and CDR2 FQGTGA. There are 12 residues in the CDR3. CDR3 sequence reads: CAGTDPTGTQYF.

V usage is TRBV20-1 and J usage is TRBJ1-6. The CDR3 runs 11 residues. The germline gives CDR1 DFQATT, CDR2 SNEGSKA (reference sequence). CDR3 amino acids: CSAGMNSPLHF.

V gene TRBV20-1 combines with J gene TRBJ2-7; TCRdb's D call, TRBD1, is unchecked because there is no DNA. CDR3 length: 13 amino acids. From germline, CDR1 is DFQATT and CDR2 SNEGSKA (reference sequence). This CDR3 reads CSARFPGGSEQYF.

The rearrangement uses TRBV3-1 and TRBJ2-3; the TCRdb D gene call, TRBD2, has no DNA to confirm it. CDR1 is LGHDT, CDR2 YNNKEL, per germline (reference sequence). The length of the CDR3 is 15 residues. The CDR3 is CASSQGSGRRDTQYF.

The chain couples TRBV5-1 to TRBJ2-3; absent DNA, TCRdb's TRBD1 call cannot be checked. Germline loops: CDR1 SGHRS, CDR2 YFSETQ. The CDR3 spans 15 residues. CDR3 loop: CASSLQGQGADTQYF.

The chain uses TRBV7-2 and TRBJ2-7; TCRdb outputs TRBD1, but without DNA this stays unchecked. The CDR3 extends over 14 amino acids. CDR1 and CDR2 (germline): SGHTA, FQGNSA. The CDR3: CASSSSAGSYEQYF. Drawing the rest from reference TRBV7-2 and TRBJ2-7, the complete variable domain is GAGVSQSPSNKVTEKGKDVELRCDPISGHTALYWYRQSLGQGLEFLIYFQGNSAPDKSGLPSDRFSAERTGGSVSTLTIQRTQQEDSAVYLCASSSSAGSYEQYFGPGTRLTVT.